Listed below are T cell receptor beta chains from one sample, sequenced in a study of Graves' ophthalmopathy and Graves' hyperthyroidism. TCRdb passed the multiplex PCR reads through MiXCR, listing each CDR3 protein once. Found here are approximately 480,000 distinct CDR3 sequences, approximately 15% of them singletons; the top ten hold 9.8%. The sequencing sample was made of blood. The origin of the receptors is a woman in her 30s with Graves' ophthalmopathy. Each CDR3 is given with its conserved first and last residue.

>TRBV19|15|TRBJ1-5
CASSIARGRSQPQHF
>TRBV6-1|13|TRBJ2-7
CATETGGSYEQYF
>TRBV11-2|14|TRBJ2-7
CASSLERTSYEQYF
>TRBV6-1|17|TRBJ2-6
CASRITSGGAGANVLTF
>TRBV12-5|15|TRBJ1-1
CASGPDAGKFTEAFF
>TRBV4-2|17|TRBJ1-2
CASSQDGLQGRDYGYTF
>TRBV28|15|TRBJ1-3
CASSTRDGRGNTIYF
>TRBV12-3/TRBV12-4|14|TRBJ1-2
CASSFSQGVYGYTF
>TRBV12-3/TRBV12-4|13|TRBJ1-2
CASSPRGTGNCTF
>TRBV7-9|18|TRBJ2-6
CASSHPGGLVSGANVLTF
>TRBV7-9|15|TRBJ2-5
CASSPVEGYQETQYF
>TRBV4-1|15|TRBJ1-3
CASSWGSDARNTIYF
>TRBV28|14|TRBJ1-5
CASSRSGNNQPQHF
>TRBV24-1|13|TRBJ1-5
CATSDSQAQPQHF
>TRBV18|15|TRBJ1-5
CASSQEGPNLGPQHF
>TRBV28|16|TRBJ1-1
CASSFDLDRGQTEAFF